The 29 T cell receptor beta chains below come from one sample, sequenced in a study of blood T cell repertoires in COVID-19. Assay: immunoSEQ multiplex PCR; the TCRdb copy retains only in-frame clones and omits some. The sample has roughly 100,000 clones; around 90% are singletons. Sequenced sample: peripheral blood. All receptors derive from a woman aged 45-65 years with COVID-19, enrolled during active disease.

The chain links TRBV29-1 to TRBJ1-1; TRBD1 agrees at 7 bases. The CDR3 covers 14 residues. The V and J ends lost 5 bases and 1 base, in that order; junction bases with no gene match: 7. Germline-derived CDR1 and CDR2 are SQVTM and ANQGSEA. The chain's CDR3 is CSVREGAGNTEAFF. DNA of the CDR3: TGCAGCGTTCGGGAGGGGGCTGGGAACACTGAAGCTTTCTTT.

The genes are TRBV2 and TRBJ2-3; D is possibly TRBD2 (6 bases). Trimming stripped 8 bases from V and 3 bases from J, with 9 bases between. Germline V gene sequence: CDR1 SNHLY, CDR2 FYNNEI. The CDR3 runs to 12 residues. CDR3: CASGGDTDTQYF. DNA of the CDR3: TGTGCCAGCGGAGGGGATACAGATACGCAGTATTTT.

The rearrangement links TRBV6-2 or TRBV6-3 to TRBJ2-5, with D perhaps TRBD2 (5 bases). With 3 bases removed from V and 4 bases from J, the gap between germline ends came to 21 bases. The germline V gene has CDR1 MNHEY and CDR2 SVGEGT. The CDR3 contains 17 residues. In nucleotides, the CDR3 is TGTGCCAGCAGTTATAATGAGGGTTTTGGGGTACGAGAGACCCAGTACTTC. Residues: CASSYNEGFGVRETQYF.

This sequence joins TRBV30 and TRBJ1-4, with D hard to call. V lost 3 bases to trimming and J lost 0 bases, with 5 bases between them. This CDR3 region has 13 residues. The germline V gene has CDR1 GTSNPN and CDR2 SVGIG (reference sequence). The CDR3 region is CAWRQSTNEKLFF. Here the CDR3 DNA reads TGTGCCTGGAGACAATCAACTAATGAAAAACTGTTTTTT.

The chain's CDR3 is CASGLVTQGAGGYTF. The CDR3 region has the DNA TGTGCTAGTGGTTTGGTAACACAGGGGGCCGGTGGCTACACCTTC. V gene TRBV12-5 combines with J gene TRBJ1-2; 9 bases fit TRBD1. The CDR3 has 15 amino acids. Germline V CDR1 and CDR2: LGHNT, FRNRAP. With 0 bases clipped from V and 7 bases from J, the junction kept 6 bases outside the gene matches.

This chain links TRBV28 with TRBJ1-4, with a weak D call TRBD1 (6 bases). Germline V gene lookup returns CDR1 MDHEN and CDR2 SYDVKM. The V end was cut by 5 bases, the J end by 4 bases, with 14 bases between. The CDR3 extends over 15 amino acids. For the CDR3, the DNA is TGTGCCAGCAGTCTCCAGGGGACAAGTAATGAAAAACTGTTTTTT. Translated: CASSLQGTSNEKLFF.

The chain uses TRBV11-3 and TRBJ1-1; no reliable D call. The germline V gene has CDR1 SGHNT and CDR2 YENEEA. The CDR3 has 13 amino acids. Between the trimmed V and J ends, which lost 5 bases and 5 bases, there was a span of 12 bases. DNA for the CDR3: TGTGCCAGCAGCGCTGGAGGGTTTACTGAAGCTTTCTTT. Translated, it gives CASSAGGFTEAFF. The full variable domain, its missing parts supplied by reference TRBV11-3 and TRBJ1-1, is EAGVVQSPRYKIIEKKQPVAFWCNPISGHNTLYWYLQNLGQGPELLIRYENEEAVDDSQLPKDRFSAERLKGVDSTLKIQPAELGDSAVYLCASSAGGFTEAFFGQGTRLTVV.

CDR3 in amino acids: CATSRDPGSPEEQFF. The CDR3 nucleotides read TGTGCCACCAGCAGAGATCCGGGTAGCCCTGAGGAGCAGTTCTTC. V usage is TRBV15 and J usage is TRBJ2-1, with no clear D. The V gene lost 0 bases and the J gene lost 10 bases, with 16 bases spanning the gap. Germline V lookup: CDR1 LNHNV, CDR2 YYDKDF (reference sequence). The CDR3 extends over 15 amino acids.

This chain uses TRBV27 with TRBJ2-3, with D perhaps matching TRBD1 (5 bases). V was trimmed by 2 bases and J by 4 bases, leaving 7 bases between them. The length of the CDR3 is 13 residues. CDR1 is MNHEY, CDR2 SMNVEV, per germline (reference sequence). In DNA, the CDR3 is TGTGCCAGCAGTTTAGACAGACCAGATACGCAGTATTTT. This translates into CASSLDRPDTQYF.

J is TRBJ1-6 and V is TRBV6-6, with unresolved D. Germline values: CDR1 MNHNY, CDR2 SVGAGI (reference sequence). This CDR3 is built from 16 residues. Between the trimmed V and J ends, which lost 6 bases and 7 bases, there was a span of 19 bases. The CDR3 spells CASSYPRGGRNSPLHF. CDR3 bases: TGTGCCAGCAGCTACCCCCGGGGAGGACGAAATTCACCCCTCCACTTT.

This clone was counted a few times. This CDR3 is CASSVLAGASYEQYF. The CDR3 DNA sequence: TGTGCCAGCAGCGTACTAGCGGGGGCCTCCTACGAGCAGTACTTC. The chain employs TRBV9 and TRBJ2-7, with 10 bases identical to TRBD2. This CDR3 has 15 amino acids. Per germline, CDR1 SGDLS and CDR2 YYNGEE. V lost 1 base, J lost 0 bases, and 1 base stayed unmatched.

CDR3 protein: CASSPGLALGYEQYF. In nucleotides, the CDR3 is TGTGCCAGCAGCCCGGGACTAGCCCTGGGCTACGAGCAGTACTTC. The genes are TRBV28 and TRBJ2-7; TRBD2 matches at 9 bases. V dropped 6 bases and J dropped 3; count of bases not matched to a gene: 9. The CDR3 is 15 amino acids. From germline, CDR1 is MDHEN and CDR2 SYDVKM.

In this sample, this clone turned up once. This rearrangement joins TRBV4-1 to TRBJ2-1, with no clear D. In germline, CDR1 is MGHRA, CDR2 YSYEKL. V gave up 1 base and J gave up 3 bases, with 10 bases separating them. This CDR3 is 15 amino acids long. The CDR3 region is CASSQGTEFYNEQFF. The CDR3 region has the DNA TGCGCCAGCAGCCAAGGCACAGAATTCTACAATGAGCAGTTCTTC.

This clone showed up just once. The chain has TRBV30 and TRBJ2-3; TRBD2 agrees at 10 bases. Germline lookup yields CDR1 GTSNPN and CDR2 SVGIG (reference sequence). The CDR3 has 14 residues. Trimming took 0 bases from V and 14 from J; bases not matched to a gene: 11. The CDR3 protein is CAWSVGSGGSIAYF. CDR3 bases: TGTGCCTGGAGTGTCGGTAGCGGGGGGTCAATTGCGTATTTT. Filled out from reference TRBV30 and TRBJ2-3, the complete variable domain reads SQTIHQWPATLVQPVGSPLSLECTVEGTSNPNLYWYRQAAGRGLQLLFYSVGIGQISSEVPQNLSASRPQDRQFILSSKKLLLSDSGFYLCAWSVGSGGSIAYFGPGTRLTVL.

CDR3 in amino acids: CASSFGVDYGYTF. The CDR3 DNA reads TGTGCCAGCAGTTTCGGGGTCGACTATGGCTACACCTTC. The chain links TRBV27 to TRBJ1-2; D is unresolved. The V end was cut by 3 bases, the J end by 3 bases, with 8 bases between. The V gene's germline CDR1 is MNHEY and CDR2 SMNVEV (reference sequence). The CDR3 has 13 residues.

This chain's CDR3 is CASSLAPGQSYEQYF. DNA for the CDR3: TGCGCCAGCAGCTTGGCTCCAGGACAGTCCTACGAGCAGTACTTC. The chain joins TRBV5-1 to TRBJ2-7, with D tentatively TRBD1 (6 bases). This CDR3 has 15 residues. Germline CDR1 reads SGHRS; CDR2 reads YFSETQ. Trimming took off 0 bases at V and 1 base at J, with 11 bases between the two ends.

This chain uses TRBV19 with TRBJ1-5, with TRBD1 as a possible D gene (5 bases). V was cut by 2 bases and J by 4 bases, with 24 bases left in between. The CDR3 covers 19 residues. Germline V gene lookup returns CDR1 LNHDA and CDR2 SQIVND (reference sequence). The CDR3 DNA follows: TGTGCCAGTAGTATATCCTCGGGGGTCTTCCATGGGGGGAATCAGCCCCAGCATTTT. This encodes CASSISSGVFHGGNQPQHF.

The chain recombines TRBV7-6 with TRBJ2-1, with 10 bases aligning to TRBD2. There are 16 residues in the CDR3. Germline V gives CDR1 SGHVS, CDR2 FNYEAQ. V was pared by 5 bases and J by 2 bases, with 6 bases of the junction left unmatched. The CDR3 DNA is TGTGCCAGCAGCAAAAGCGGGGGGGCCGCCTACAATGAGCAGTTCTTC. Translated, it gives CASSKSGGAAYNEQFF.

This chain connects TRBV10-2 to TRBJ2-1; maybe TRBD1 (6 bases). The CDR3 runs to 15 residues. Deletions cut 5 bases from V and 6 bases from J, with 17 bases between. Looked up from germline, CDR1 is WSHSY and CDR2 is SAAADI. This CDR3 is CASSTWGPSSNEQFF. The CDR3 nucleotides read TGCGCCAGCAGTACTTGGGGGCCTTCTTCCAATGAGCAGTTCTTC.

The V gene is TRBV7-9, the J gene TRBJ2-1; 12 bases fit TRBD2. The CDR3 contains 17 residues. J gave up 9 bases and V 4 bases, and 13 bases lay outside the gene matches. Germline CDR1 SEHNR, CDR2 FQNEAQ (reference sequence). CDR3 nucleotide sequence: TGTGCCAGCAGCTCCCGCCCGCCTAGCGGGGGGGCGGCTGAGCAGTTCTTC. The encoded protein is CASSSRPPSGGAAEQFF.

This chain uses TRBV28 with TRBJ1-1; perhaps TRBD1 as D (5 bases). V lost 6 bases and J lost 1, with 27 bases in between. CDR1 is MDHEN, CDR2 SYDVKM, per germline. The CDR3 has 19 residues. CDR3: CASRAQGGWVSAPNTEAFF. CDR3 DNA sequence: TGTGCCAGCAGGGCTCAGGGCGGATGGGTGTCTGCCCCGAACACTGAAGCTTTCTTT.

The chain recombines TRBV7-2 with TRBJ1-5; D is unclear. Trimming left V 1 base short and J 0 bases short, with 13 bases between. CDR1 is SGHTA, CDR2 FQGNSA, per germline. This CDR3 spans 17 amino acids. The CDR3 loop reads CASSLGFKSNSNQPQHF. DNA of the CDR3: TGTGCCAGCAGCTTAGGTTTCAAGAGTAATAGCAATCAGCCCCAGCATTTT.

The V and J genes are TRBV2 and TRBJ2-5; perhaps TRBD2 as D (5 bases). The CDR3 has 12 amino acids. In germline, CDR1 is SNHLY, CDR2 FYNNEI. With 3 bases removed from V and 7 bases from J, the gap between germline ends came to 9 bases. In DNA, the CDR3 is TGTGCCAGCAGTGAGACTACCCTGACCCAGTACTTC. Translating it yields CASSETTLTQYF.

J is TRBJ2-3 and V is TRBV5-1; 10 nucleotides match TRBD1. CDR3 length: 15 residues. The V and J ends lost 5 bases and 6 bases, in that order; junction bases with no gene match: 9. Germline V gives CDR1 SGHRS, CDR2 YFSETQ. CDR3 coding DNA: TGCGCCAGCAGGAGGACAGGGGGTCTCCTGGATACGCAGTATTTT. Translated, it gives CASRRTGGLLDTQYF.

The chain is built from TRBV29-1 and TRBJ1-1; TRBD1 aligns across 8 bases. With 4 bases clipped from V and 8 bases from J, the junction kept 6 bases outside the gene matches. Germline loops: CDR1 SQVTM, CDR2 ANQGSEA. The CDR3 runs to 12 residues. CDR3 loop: CSVVGQGDEAFF. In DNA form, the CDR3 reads TGCAGCGTTGTTGGACAGGGCGACGAAGCTTTCTTT.

CDR3 sequence: CASSQFTGLGGNTIYF. DNA of the CDR3: TGTGCCAGCAGCCAGTTCACAGGTCTGGGTGGAAACACCATATATTTT. The chain employs TRBV3-1 (or the pseudogene TRBV3-2) and TRBJ1-3; weak D call: TRBD1 (5 bases). Germline V CDR1 and CDR2: LGHDT, YNNKEL (reference sequence). V gave up 3 bases and J gave up 3 bases, with 15 bases separating them. This CDR3 is built from 16 residues.

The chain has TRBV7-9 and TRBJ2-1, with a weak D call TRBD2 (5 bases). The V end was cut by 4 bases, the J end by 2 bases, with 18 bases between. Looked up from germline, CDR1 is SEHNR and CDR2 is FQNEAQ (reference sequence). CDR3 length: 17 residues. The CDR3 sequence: CASSSYPDYLAYNEQFF. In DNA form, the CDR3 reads TGTGCCAGCAGCTCATATCCCGACTATTTGGCCTACAATGAGCAGTTCTTC.

The CDR3 DNA follows: TGTGCCAGCTCAGGACAGGGCTACGGAGACACTGAAGCTTTCTTT. Protein sequence: CASSGQGYGDTEAFF. The chain uses TRBV18 and TRBJ1-1; 8 bases fit TRBD1. The V segment lost 5 bases and the J segment 3 bases; nucleotides outside the gene matches: 8. CDR1 is KGHSH and CDR2 is LQKENI in the germline V gene. This CDR3 is 15 amino acids long.

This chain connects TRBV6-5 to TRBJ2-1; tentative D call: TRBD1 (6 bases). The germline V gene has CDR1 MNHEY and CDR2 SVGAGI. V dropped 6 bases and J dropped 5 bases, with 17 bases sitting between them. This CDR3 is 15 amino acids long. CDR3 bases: TGTGCCAGCAGCTCGGGACACTCTGCGAACAATGAGCAGTTCTTC. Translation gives CASSSGHSANNEQFF.